Listed here is a single T cell receptor beta chain. Clones were read by immunoSEQ multiplex PCR, and TCRdb kept only the in-frame ones, dropping some. The sample holds approximately 2.3 million clones; 80% to 95% are singletons and the top ten take 0.35% to 0.45%. This record comes from a study of shared clonotypes between healthy human individuals. Germline CDR1 is SGHTA and CDR2 is FQGNSA. The CDR3 is 13 amino acids. Trimming took off 2 bases at V and 2 bases at J, with 6 bases between the two ends. The receptor comes from a man aged 18 to 29 in good health. Some clones in this sample may be carry-over from other donors' samples. The source material was naive CD4+ T cells from PBMCs. Subset: CD45RA+ positively selected. The chain is built from TRBV7-2 and TRBJ1-1; no definite D call. Here the CDR3 DNA reads TGTGCCAGCAGCTTATCCGTAAACACTGAAGCTTTCTTT. Translated, it gives CASSLSVNTEAFF.